This is a list of T cell receptor beta chains from one sample in a study of patients and donors after allogeneic stem cell transplantation. Each CDR3 protein gets one entry after TCRdb re-called the RT-PCR reads with MiXCR. The sample records about a million distinct CDR3 sequences, about 20% being singletons. The specimen was blood, either unsorted or a sorted T cell fraction (not recorded which). These receptors all stem from a human donor who was either an allogeneic HSCT recipient or a stem cell or donor lymphocyte infusion donor (not recorded which). It is not recorded whose cells these are; they may come from a transplant donor. The CDR3 runs from the conserved cysteine through the conserved F or W. D genes are given only for firm matches. Not all rows give a size; the values are once, few, many and, for expanded clones, a class.

cdr3_nt: TGTGCCAGCAGCCGTGGTACGGGCACCGACACCATATATTTT
cdr3_aa: CASSRGTGTDTIYF
v_call: TRBV6-1
j_call: TRBJ1-3
d_call: -
clone_size: -

cdr3_nt: TGCAGTGCTAGTCCAACCTCTAATAGCAATCAGCCCCAGCATTTT
cdr3_aa: CSASPTSNSNQPQHF
v_call: TRBV20-1
j_call: TRBJ1-5
d_call: -
clone_size: -

cdr3_nt: TGTGCCACCAGCAGAGATGGGGACAGGGACGAAAAACTGTTTTTT
cdr3_aa: CATSRDGDRDEKLFF
v_call: TRBV15
j_call: TRBJ1-4
d_call: TRBD1
clone_size: -

cdr3_nt: TGCAGCGTTGAGGCCAGGGTCCATGGCTACACCTTC
cdr3_aa: CSVEARVHGYTF
v_call: TRBV29-1
j_call: TRBJ1-2
d_call: -
clone_size: few

cdr3_nt: TGTGCCAGTAGGGCTAGTGGGGGGGTACGGGAGCAGTTCTTC
cdr3_aa: CASRASGGVREQFF
v_call: TRBV12-3/TRBV12-4
j_call: TRBJ2-1
d_call: TRBD2
clone_size: -

cdr3_nt: TGTGCCATCAGTGAAGGACAAGCCTACGAGCAGTACTTC
cdr3_aa: CAISEGQAYEQYF
v_call: TRBV10-3
j_call: TRBJ2-7
d_call: -
clone_size: few

cdr3_nt: TGCGCCAGCAGCTTGGGAGTTCCTAGCAAAGAGACCCAGTACTTC
cdr3_aa: CASSLGVPSKETQYF
v_call: TRBV5-1
j_call: TRBJ2-5
d_call: -
clone_size: few

cdr3_nt: TGTGCCAGCAGTTTCCAGGGAACCACCGGGGAGCTGTTTTTT
cdr3_aa: CASSFQGTTGELFF
v_call: TRBV12-3/TRBV12-4
j_call: TRBJ2-2
d_call: -
clone_size: many

cdr3_nt: TGTGCCAGCAGTTACCTTCCGGGCGGCGAGCAGTACTTC
cdr3_aa: CASSYLPGGEQYF
v_call: TRBV6-2/TRBV6-3
j_call: TRBJ2-7
d_call: -
clone_size: -

cdr3_nt: TGTGCCAGTAGTCGACAGAAGACGAACACCGGGGAGCTGTTTTTT
cdr3_aa: CASSRQKTNTGELFF
v_call: TRBV19
j_call: TRBJ2-2
d_call: -
clone_size: -

cdr3_nt: TGTGCCAGCAGTGGACAGATCCACCGCACAGATACGCAGTATTTT
cdr3_aa: CASSGQIHRTDTQYF
v_call: TRBV6-1
j_call: TRBJ2-3
d_call: -
clone_size: -

cdr3_nt: TGTGCCACCAGTGACTGGGGAGACGGGACAGATTATTACAATGAGCAGTTCTTC
cdr3_aa: CATSDWGDGTDYYNEQFF
v_call: TRBV24-1
j_call: TRBJ2-1
d_call: TRBD1
clone_size: few

cdr3_nt: TGTGCCATCAGTGACAGGGGCCGCGAGCAGTACTTC
cdr3_aa: CAISDRGREQYF
v_call: TRBV10-3
j_call: TRBJ2-7
d_call: -
clone_size: -

cdr3_nt: TGTGCCAGCAGCCGCGGACAATTGGAAAAACTGTTTTTT
cdr3_aa: CASSRGQLEKLFF
v_call: TRBV7-2
j_call: TRBJ1-4
d_call: -
clone_size: -

cdr3_nt: TGTGCCAGCAGTCCCGGTGTTCTAGCGGGGCTTGAAGAGCAGTACTTC
cdr3_aa: CASSPGVLAGLEEQYF
v_call: TRBV12-3/TRBV12-4
j_call: TRBJ2-7
d_call: TRBD2
clone_size: many

cdr3_nt: TGTGCCAGCAGTGCCCTGAGTCGAGCGGGGAAGGGCAATGAGCAGTTCTTC
cdr3_aa: CASSALSRAGKGNEQFF
v_call: TRBV6-1
j_call: TRBJ2-1
d_call: TRBD2
clone_size: few

cdr3_nt: TGCAGCGTTACCTTAGCGGGAGCCATCAATGAGCAGTTCTTC
cdr3_aa: CSVTLAGAINEQFF
v_call: TRBV29-1
j_call: TRBJ2-1
d_call: TRBD2
clone_size: few

cdr3_nt: TGCAGTGCTCCGGATAGCGGGAGTTCCTACAATGAGCAGTTCTTC
cdr3_aa: CSAPDSGSSYNEQFF
v_call: TRBV20-1
j_call: TRBJ2-1
d_call: TRBD2
clone_size: -

cdr3_nt: TGTGCCAGCAGTTCTTCCGCAACTAATGAAAAACTGTTTTTT
cdr3_aa: CASSSSATNEKLFF
v_call: TRBV12-3/TRBV12-4
j_call: TRBJ1-4
d_call: -
clone_size: many

cdr3_nt: TGCAGTGCTTCCCCGACAGGGGCGATCTACGAGCAGTACTTC
cdr3_aa: CSASPTGAIYEQYF
v_call: TRBV20-1
j_call: TRBJ2-7
d_call: TRBD1
clone_size: -

cdr3_nt: TGTGCCAGCAGCCAAACCCTTTACAGGGTAAAAAGCTCCTACGAGCAGTACTTC
cdr3_aa: CASSQTLYRVKSSYEQYF
v_call: TRBV12-3/TRBV12-4
j_call: TRBJ2-7
d_call: -
clone_size: -

cdr3_nt: TGTGCCAGCAGCTCGATAGCGGGGGGGCGGTACAATGAGCAGTTCTTC
cdr3_aa: CASSSIAGGRYNEQFF
v_call: TRBV11-2
j_call: TRBJ2-1
d_call: TRBD2
clone_size: -

cdr3_nt: TGTGCCAGCAAACCCTCGCGGCGGGAGGGTGGTACGCAGTATTTT
cdr3_aa: CASKPSRREGGTQYF
v_call: TRBV6-1
j_call: TRBJ2-3
d_call: TRBD2
clone_size: few

cdr3_nt: TGTGCCAGCAGTAAGAGCGGGACCAACAATGAGCAGTTCTTC
cdr3_aa: CASSKSGTNNEQFF
v_call: TRBV12-3/TRBV12-4
j_call: TRBJ2-1
d_call: TRBD2
clone_size: -

cdr3_nt: TGTGCCAGCAGCTTACGTGCGGGGCCCTACCAAGAGACCCAGTACTTC
cdr3_aa: CASSLRAGPYQETQYF
v_call: TRBV7-6
j_call: TRBJ2-5
d_call: -
clone_size: few

cdr3_nt: TGTGCCTGGAGGGGACAGGGGAAGTTTGGTAATCAGCCCCAGCATTTT
cdr3_aa: CAWRGQGKFGNQPQHF
v_call: TRBV30
j_call: TRBJ1-5
d_call: TRBD1
clone_size: -

cdr3_nt: TGCGCCAGCAGCTTGGTAACAGGGGGGGATTATGGCTACACCTTC
cdr3_aa: CASSLVTGGDYGYTF
v_call: TRBV5-1
j_call: TRBJ1-2
d_call: TRBD1
clone_size: -

cdr3_nt: TGTGCCAGCAGTCGTCCCGGGGCCACCGGGGAGCTGTTTTTT
cdr3_aa: CASSRPGATGELFF
v_call: TRBV7-2
j_call: TRBJ2-2
d_call: -
clone_size: many